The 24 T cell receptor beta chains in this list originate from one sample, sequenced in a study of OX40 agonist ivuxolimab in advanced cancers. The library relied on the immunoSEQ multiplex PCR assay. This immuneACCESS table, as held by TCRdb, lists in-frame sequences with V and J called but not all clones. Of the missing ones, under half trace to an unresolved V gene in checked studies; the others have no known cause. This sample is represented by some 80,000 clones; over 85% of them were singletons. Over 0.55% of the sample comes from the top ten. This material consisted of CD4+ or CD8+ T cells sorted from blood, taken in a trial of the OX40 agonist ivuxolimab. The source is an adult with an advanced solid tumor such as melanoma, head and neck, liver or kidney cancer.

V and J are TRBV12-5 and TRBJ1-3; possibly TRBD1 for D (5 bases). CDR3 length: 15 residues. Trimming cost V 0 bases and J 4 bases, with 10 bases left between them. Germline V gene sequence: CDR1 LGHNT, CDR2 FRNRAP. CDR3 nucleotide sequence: TGTGCTAGTGGTTTGGTATCTGAGGGGGGAAACACCATATATTTT. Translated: CASGLVSEGGNTIYF.

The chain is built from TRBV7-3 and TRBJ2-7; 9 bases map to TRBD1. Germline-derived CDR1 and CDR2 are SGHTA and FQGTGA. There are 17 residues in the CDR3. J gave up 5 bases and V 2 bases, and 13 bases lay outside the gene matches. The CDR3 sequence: CASSLRPLRTGDHEQYF. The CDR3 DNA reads TGTGCCAGCAGCTTACGGCCACTAAGGACAGGGGACCACGAGCAGTACTTC.

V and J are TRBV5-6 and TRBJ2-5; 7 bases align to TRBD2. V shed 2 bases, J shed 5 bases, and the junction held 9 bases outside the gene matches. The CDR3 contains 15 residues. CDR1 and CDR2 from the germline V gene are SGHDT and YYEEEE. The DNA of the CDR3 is TGTGCCAGCAGCTTCAATGGGAGGGGCCGGGAGACCCAGTACTTC. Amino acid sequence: CASSFNGRGRETQYF.

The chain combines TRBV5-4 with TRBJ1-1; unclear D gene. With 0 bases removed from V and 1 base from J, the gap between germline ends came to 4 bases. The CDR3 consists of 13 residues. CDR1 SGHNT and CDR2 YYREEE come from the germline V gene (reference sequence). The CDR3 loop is CASSLAGNTEAFF. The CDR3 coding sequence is TGTGCCAGCAGCTTGGCGGGGAACACTGAAGCTTTCTTT.

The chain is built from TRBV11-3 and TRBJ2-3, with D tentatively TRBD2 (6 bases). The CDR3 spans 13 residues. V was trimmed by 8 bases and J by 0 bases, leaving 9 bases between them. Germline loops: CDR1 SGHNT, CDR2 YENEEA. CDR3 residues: CASLRGSTDTQYF. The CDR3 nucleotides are TGTGCCAGCTTACGGGGGAGCACAGATACGCAGTATTTT.

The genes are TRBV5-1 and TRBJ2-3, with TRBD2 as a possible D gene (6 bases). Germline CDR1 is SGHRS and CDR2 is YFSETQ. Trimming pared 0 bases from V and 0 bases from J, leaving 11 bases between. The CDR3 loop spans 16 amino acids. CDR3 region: CASSLGASASTDTQYF. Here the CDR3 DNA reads TGCGCCAGCAGCTTGGGGGCTAGCGCGAGCACAGATACGCAGTATTTT.

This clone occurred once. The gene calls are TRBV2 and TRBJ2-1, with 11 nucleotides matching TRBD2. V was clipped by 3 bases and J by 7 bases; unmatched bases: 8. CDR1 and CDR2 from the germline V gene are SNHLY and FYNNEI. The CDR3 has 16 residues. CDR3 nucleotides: TGTGCCAGCAGTGAGCCCGGACTAGCGGGCTATAATGAGCAGTTCTTC. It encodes CASSEPGLAGYNEQFF. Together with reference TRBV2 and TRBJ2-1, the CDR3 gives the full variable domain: EPEVTQTPSHQVTQMGQEVILRCVPISNHLYFYWYRQILGQKVEFLVSFYNNEISEKSEIFDDQFSVERPDGSNFTLKIRSTKLEDSAMYFCASSEPGLAGYNEQFFGPGTRLTVL.

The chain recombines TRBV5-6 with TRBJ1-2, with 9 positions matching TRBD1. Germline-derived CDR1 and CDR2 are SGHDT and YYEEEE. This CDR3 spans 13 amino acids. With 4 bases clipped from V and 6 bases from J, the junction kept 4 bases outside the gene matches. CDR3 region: CASSPDRGDGYTF. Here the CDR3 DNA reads TGTGCCAGCAGCCCGGACAGGGGCGATGGCTACACCTTC.

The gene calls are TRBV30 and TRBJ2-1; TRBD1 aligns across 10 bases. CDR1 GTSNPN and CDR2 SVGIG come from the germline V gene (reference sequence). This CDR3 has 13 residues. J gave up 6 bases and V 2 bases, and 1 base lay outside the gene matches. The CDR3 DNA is TGTGCCTGGAGTCGGGACAGGGGCAATGAGCAGTTCTTC. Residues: CAWSRDRGNEQFF.

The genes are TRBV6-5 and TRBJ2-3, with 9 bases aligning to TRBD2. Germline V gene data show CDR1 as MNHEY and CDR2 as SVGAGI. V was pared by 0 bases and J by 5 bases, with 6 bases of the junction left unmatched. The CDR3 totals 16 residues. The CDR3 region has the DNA TGTGCCAGCAGTTACTCCACAGGACTAGCGAAAGATACGCAGTATTTT. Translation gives CASSYSTGLAKDTQYF.

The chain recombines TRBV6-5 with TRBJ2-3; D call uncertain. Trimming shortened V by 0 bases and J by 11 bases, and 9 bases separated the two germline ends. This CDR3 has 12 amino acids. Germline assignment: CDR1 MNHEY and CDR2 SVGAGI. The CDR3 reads CASSYSGILQYF. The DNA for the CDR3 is TGTGCCAGCAGTTACTCAGGAATACTGCAGTATTTT.

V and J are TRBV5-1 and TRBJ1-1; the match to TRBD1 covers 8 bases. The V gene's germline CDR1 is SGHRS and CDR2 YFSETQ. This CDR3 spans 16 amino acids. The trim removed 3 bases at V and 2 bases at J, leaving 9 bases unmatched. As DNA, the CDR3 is TGCGCCAGCAGCTACGGGCAGGGGGCTGGAAACACTGAAGCTTTCTTT. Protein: CASSYGQGAGNTEAFF.

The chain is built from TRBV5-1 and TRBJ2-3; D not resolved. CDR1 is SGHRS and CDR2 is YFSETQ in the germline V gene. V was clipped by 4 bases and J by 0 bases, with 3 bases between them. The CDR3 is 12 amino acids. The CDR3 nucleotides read TGCGCCAGCAGCCTCAGCACAGATACGCAGTATTTT. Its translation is CASSLSTDTQYF. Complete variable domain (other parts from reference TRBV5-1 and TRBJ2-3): KAGVTQTPRYLIKTRGQQVTLSCSPISGHRSVSWYQQTPGQGLQFLFEYFSETQRNKGNFPGRFSGRQFSNSRSEMNVSTLELGDSALYLCASSLSTDTQYFGPGTRLTVL.

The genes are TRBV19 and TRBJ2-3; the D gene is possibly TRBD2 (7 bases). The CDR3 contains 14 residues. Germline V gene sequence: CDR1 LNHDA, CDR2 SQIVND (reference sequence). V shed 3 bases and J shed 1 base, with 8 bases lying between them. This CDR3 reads CASSMGGRTDTQYF. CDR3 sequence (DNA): TGTGCCAGTAGTATGGGGGGGCGCACAGATACGCAGTATTTT.

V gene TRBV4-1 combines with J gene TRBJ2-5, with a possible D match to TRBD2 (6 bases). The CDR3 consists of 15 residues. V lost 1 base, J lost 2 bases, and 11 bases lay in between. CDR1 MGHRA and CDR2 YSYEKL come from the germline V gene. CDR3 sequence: CASSQGWREQETQYF. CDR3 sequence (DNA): TGCGCCAGCAGCCAAGGATGGCGGGAACAAGAGACCCAGTACTTC.

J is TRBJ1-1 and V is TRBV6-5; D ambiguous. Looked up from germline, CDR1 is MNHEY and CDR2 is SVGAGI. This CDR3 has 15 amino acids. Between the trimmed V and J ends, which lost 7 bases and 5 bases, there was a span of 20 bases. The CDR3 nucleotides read TGTGCCAGCACCCCCCCAGCGGGGTTATATACTGAAGCTTTCTTT. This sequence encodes CASTPPAGLYTEAFF.

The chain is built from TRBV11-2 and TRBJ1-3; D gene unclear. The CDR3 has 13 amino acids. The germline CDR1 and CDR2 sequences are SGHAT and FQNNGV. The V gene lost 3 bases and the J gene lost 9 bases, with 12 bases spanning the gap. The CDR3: CASSFRVDGTIYF. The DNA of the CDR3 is TGTGCCAGCAGCTTTAGGGTGGATGGCACCATATATTTT.

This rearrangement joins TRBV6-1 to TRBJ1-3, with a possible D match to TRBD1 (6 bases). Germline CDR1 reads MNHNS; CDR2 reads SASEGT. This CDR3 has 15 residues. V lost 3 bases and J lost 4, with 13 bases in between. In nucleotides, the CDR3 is TGTGCCAGCAGTGATAGGGCAGGGGTCGGAAACACCATATATTTT. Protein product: CASSDRAGVGNTIYF.

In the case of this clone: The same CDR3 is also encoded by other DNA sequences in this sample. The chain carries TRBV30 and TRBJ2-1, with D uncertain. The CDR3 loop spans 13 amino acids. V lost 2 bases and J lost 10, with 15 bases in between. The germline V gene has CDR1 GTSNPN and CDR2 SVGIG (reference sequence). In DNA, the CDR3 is TGTGCCTGGAGTAAGGTTGGGGTGGGGGAGCAGTTCTTC. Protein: CAWSKVGVGEQFF. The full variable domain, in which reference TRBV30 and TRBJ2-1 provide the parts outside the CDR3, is SQTIHQWPATLVQPVGSPLSLECTVEGTSNPNLYWYRQAAGRGLQLLFYSVGIGQISSEVPQNLSASRPQDRQFILSSKKLLLSDSGFYLCAWSKVGVGEQFFGPGTRLTVL.

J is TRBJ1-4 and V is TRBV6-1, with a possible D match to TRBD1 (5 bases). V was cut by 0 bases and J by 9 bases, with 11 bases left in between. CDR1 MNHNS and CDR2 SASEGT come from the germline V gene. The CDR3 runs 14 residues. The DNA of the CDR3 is TGTGCCAGCAGTGAAGCGAGAGGGACCAAAAAACTGTTTTTT. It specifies CASSEARGTKKLFF.

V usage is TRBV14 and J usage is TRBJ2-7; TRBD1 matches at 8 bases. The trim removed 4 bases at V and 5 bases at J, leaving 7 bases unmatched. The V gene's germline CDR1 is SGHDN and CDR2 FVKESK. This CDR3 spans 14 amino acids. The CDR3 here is CASSRRTGPNEQYF. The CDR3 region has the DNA TGTGCCAGCAGCCGCAGGACAGGGCCCAACGAGCAGTACTTC.

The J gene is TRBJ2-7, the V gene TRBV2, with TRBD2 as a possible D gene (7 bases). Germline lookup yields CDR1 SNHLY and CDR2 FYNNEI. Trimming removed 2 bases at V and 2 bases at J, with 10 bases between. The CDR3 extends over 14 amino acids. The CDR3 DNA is TGTGCCAGCAGTGAACCCGGGGGGCCCTACGAGCAGTACTTC. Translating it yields CASSEPGGPYEQYF.

Here the CDR3 reads CASSARGNTIYF. The CDR3 DNA reads TGTGCCAGCTCAGCAAGGGGAAACACCATATATTTT. The V call is TRBV18, the J call TRBJ1-3; D uncertain. Deletions cut 5 bases from V and 4 bases from J, with 6 bases between. Germline V gene sequence: CDR1 KGHSH, CDR2 LQKENI. The CDR3 totals 12 residues. The variable domain in full, completed from reference TRBV18 and TRBJ1-3, reads NAGVMQNPRHLVRRRGQEARLRCSPMKGHSHVYWYRQLPEEGLKFMVYLQKENIIDESGMPKERFSAEFPKEGPSILRIQQVVRGDSAAYFCASSARGNTIYFGEGSWLTVV.

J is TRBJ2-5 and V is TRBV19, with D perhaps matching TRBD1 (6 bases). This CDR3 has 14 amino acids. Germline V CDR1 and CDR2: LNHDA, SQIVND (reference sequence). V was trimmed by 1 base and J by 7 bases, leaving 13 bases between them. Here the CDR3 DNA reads TGTGCCAGTAGTATAGTGGCAGGGGCAGGGACCCAGTACTTC. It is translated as CASSIVAGAGTQYF.